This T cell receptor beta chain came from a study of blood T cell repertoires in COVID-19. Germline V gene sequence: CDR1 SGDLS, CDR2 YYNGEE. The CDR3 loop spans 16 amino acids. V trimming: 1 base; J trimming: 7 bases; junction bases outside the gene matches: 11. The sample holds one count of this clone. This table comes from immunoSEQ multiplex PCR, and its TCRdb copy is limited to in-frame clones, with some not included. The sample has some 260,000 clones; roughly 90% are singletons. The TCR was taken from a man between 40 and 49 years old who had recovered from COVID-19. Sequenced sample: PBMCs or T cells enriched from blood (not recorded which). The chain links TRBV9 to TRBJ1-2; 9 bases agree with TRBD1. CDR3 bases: TGTGCCAGCAGCGTAACTTTCGCGGGACAGGGTCCTGGCTACACCTTC. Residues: CASSVTFAGQGPGYTF.